A single sample is the source of the 21 T cell receptor beta chains below, sequenced in a study of CXCR3-negative and CXCR3-positive naive CD8 T cells. 5' RACE that incorporated UMI labels was used to prepare the TRB cDNA libraries. TCRdb re-called the 5' RACE reads, yielding one record per CDR3 amino acid sequence without DNA. The sample includes about 45,000 distinct CDR3 sequences. Sequenced sample: memory CD8+ T cells from blood. The origin of the receptors is a human donor in good health. Some clones in this sample may be carry-over from other donors' samples.

The V call is TRBV28, the J call TRBJ2-7. This CDR3 is 15 amino acids long. Per germline, CDR1 MDHEN and CDR2 SYDVKM. The CDR3: CASSLSAFNSYEQYF. Complete variable domain (other parts from reference TRBV28 and TRBJ2-7): DVKVTQSSRYLVKRTGEKVFLECVQDMDHENMFWYRQDPGLGLRLIYFSYDVKMKEKGDIPEGYSVSREKKERFSLILESASTNQTSMYLCASSLSAFNSYEQYFGPGTRLTVT.

V is TRBV12-3 or TRBV12-4 and J is TRBJ1-5; the TCRdb call, TRBD1, lacks DNA for checking. This CDR3 has 17 residues. Here the CDR3 reads CASSRSWDEQGKQPQHF.

The chain links TRBV27 to TRBJ2-1; the D gene TCRdb calls, TRBD2, cannot be checked with no DNA. The CDR3 length is 14 residues. Germline values: CDR1 MNHEY, CDR2 SMNVEV (reference sequence). CDR3 region: CASSPEGLYNEQFF.

This chain joins TRBV7-8 and TRBJ2-5; as DNA is missing, the TRBD2 call by TCRdb cannot be tested. This CDR3 region has 18 residues. Germline CDR1 reads SGHVS; CDR2 reads FQNEAQ. CDR3 sequence reads: CASSLLGDRQGGVGTQYF. Full variable domain (outside the CDR3, taken from reference TRBV7-8 and TRBJ2-5): GAGVSQSPRYKVAKRGQDVALRCDPISGHVSLFWYQQALGQGPEFLTYFQNEAQLDKSGLPSDRFFAERPEGSVSTLKIQRTQQEDSAVYLCASSLLGDRQGGVGTQYFGPGTRLLVL.

This chain uses TRBV10-3 with TRBJ1-4; TCRdb calls TRBD1, which cannot be checked without DNA. Germline values: CDR1 ENHRY, CDR2 SYGVKD. The length of the CDR3 is 15 residues. CDR3: CAISESWQGGEKLFF.

The chain is built from TRBV6-5 and TRBJ2-1; TCRdb names TRBD1, which stays unverified in the absence of DNA. Germline-derived CDR1 and CDR2 are MNHEY and SVGAGI. CDR3 size: 14 residues. CDR3 sequence: CASSYRGSGNEQFF.

This chain connects TRBV4-3 to TRBJ2-2; TCRdb reports TRBD2, a call that lacks DNA to check it against. The germline CDR1 and CDR2 sequences are LGHNA and YSLEER. The CDR3 extends over 19 amino acids. CDR3 amino acids: CASSEQRTSGGANTGELFF.

This chain links TRBV23-1 with TRBJ2-7. Being an ORF, TRBV23-1 has a function that is uncertain. The CDR3 loop spans 14 amino acids. The CDR3 sequence is CASSPIDCTYEQYF.

The V gene is TRBV4-3, the J gene TRBJ2-7; there is no DNA to check the TCRdb D call of TRBD2. This CDR3 comprises 18 residues. Germline-derived CDR1 and CDR2 are LGHNA and YSLEER. CDR3 sequence reads: CASSQDLWGRPSVGEQYF.

Here the CDR3 reads CASSLGGSGYTF. The rearrangement joins TRBV5-1 to TRBJ1-2. The CDR3 has 12 amino acids. CDR1 SGHRS and CDR2 YFSETQ come from the germline V gene. Together with reference TRBV5-1 and TRBJ1-2, the CDR3 gives the full variable domain: KAGVTQTPRYLIKTRGQQVTLSCSPISGHRSVSWYQQTPGQGLQFLFEYFSETQRNKGNFPGRFSGRQFSNSRSEMNVSTLELGDSALYLCASSLGGSGYTFGSGTRLTVV.

The CDR3 here is CASSVGQGASYGYTF. V and J are TRBV9 and TRBJ1-2; TCRdb lists TRBD1, though no DNA is available to test this call. The germline V gene has CDR1 SGDLS and CDR2 YYNGEE. The length of the CDR3 is 15 residues.

The chain has TRBV4-3 and TRBJ2-7; TCRdb indicates TRBD2, and absent DNA this call remains unverified. The CDR3 contains 14 residues. The germline V gene encodes CDR1 LGHNA and CDR2 YSLEER. CDR3 region: CASSRGGVGDEQYF.

The chain combines TRBV7-2 with TRBJ1-2. The CDR3 contains 13 residues. The germline gives CDR1 SGHTA, CDR2 FQGNSA. The CDR3 protein is CASSFGGVYGYTF.

V is TRBV29-1 and J is TRBJ2-2. The CDR3 sequence is 12 residues long. The V gene's germline CDR1 is SQVTM and CDR2 ANQGSEA. This CDR3 is CSVEGGTGELFF.

V usage is TRBV20-1 and J usage is TRBJ2-7; TCRdb designates TRBD1, a call that cannot be tested without DNA. The CDR3 totals 14 residues. Germline CDR1 reads DFQATT; CDR2 reads SNEGSKA (reference sequence). The CDR3 region is CSAHGTGGTYEQYF.

The chain has TRBV19 and TRBJ2-1; TCRdb indicates TRBD2, and absent DNA this call remains unverified. CDR1 and CDR2 from the germline V gene are LNHDA and SQIVND (reference sequence). The CDR3 runs to 14 residues. This CDR3 is CASSPGGYVNEQFF.

This rearrangement joins TRBV7-8 to TRBJ1-6; absent DNA, TCRdb's TRBD1 call cannot be checked. The germline V gene encodes CDR1 SGHVS and CDR2 FQNEAQ. The CDR3 length is 15 residues. The CDR3: CASSFRTGINSPLHF.

V is TRBV19 and J is TRBJ2-1; there is no DNA to check the TCRdb D call of TRBD1. Per germline, CDR1 LNHDA and CDR2 SQIVND (reference sequence). CDR3 size: 15 residues. The CDR3: CASSEGVLSYNEQFF.

The CDR3 region is CASSQVSGVFGYTF. This sequence joins TRBV3-1 and TRBJ1-2; the D call from TCRdb, TRBD1, cannot be confirmed without DNA. Germline V gene lookup returns CDR1 LGHDT and CDR2 YNNKEL (reference sequence). The CDR3 consists of 14 residues.

J is TRBJ1-1 and V is TRBV29-1; the D call of TRBD1 rests on TCRdb alone, since no DNA is present to check it. The germline V gene encodes CDR1 SQVTM and CDR2 ANQGSEA. There are 11 residues in the CDR3. CDR3 sequence: CSGRDNTEAFF.

CDR3 loop: CASSLEGVQPQHF. The chain couples TRBV7-2 to TRBJ1-5; as DNA is missing, the TRBD1 call by TCRdb cannot be tested. CDR1 and CDR2 (germline): SGHTA, FQGNSA. CDR3 length equals 13 residues.